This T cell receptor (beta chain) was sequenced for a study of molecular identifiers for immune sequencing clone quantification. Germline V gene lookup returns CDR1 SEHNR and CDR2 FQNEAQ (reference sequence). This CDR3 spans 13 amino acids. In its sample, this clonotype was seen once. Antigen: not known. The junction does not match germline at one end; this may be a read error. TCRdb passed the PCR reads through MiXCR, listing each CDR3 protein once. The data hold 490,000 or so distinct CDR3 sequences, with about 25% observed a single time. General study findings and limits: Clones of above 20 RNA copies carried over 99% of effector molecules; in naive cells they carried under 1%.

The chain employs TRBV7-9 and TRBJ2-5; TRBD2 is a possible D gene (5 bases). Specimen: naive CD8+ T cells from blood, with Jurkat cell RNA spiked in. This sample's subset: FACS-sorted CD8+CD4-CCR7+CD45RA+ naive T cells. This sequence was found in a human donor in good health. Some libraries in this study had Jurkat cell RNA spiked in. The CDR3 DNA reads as TGTGCCAGCAGCTTCGGACTGCAAGCGACCCAGTACTTC. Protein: CASSFGLQATQYF.